These 28 T cell receptor beta chains were all obtained from the same sample, sequenced in a study of early T cells in non-severe SARS-CoV-2 infection. TCRdb reprocessed the 5' RACE reads via MiXCR and lists one record per CDR3 protein. This table has approximately 31,000 distinct CDR3 sequences, 5.7% appearing once. The sequenced material came from whole blood. The receptors were gathered from an adult who was a healthcare worker with PCR-confirmed SARS-CoV-2 infection or an uninfected control (not recorded which).

To note about this clonotype: A much larger clone differs by one base, so this may be a read error. V gene TRBV4-1 combines with J gene TRBJ1-6; D not certain. V was cut by 2 bases and J by 12 bases, with 11 bases left in between. Germline V gene lookup returns CDR1 MGHRA and CDR2 YSYEKL. CDR3 length equals 13 residues. As DNA, the CDR3 is TGCGCCAGCAGCCAAAGACGGGAATTACCCCTCCACTTT. Translation: CASSQRRELPLHF.

This clonotype showed up many times. The V call is TRBV6-5, the J call TRBJ2-2; tentatively, D is TRBD1 (6 bases). The CDR3 has 15 amino acids. Germline V gene lookup returns CDR1 MNHEY and CDR2 SVGAGI. Trimming removed 5 bases from V and 5 bases from J, with 15 bases in between. The CDR3 region is CASSTPGTTTGELFF. The CDR3 nucleotides are TGTGCCAGCAGTACCCCCGGGACAACGACCGGGGAGCTGTTTTTT.

This clonotype was observed many times. The V gene is TRBV29-1, the J gene TRBJ2-1, with 9 bases aligning to TRBD2. With 4 bases clipped from V and 10 bases from J, the junction kept 2 bases outside the gene matches. Germline V CDR1 and CDR2: SQVTM, ANQGSEA. This CDR3 region has 11 residues. The CDR3 nucleotides are TGCAGCGTTGGGACTAGCGTAGAGCAGTTCTTC. As protein: CSVGTSVEQFF.

This clonotype was found many times. This rearrangement joins TRBV25-1 to TRBJ2-1; 9 bases line up with TRBD1. Germline CDR1 and CDR2: MGHDK and SYGVNS. The CDR3 is 14 amino acids. Trimming took 5 bases from V and 8 from J; bases not matched to a gene: 7. CDR3 in DNA: TGTGCCAGCAGTCCGGGACAGGGTTTCCATGAGCAGTTCTTC. This gives the protein CASSPGQGFHEQFF.

The chain has TRBV6-2 or TRBV6-3 and TRBJ2-7, with 9 bases identical to TRBD2. The CDR3 loop spans 17 amino acids. V was pared by 3 bases and J by 3 bases, with 12 bases of the junction left unmatched. Germline CDR1 and CDR2: MNHEY and SVGEGT. CDR3 sequence (DNA): TGTGCCAGCAGTTATGTCATCCGGGCTAGCGGGAACTACGAGCAGTACTTC. Amino acids: CASSYVIRASGNYEQYF.

Ten or more counts support this clonotype. This sequence joins TRBV19 and TRBJ2-1; D is unclear. The CDR3 loop spans 14 amino acids. Trimming removed 4 bases from V and 6 bases from J, with 13 bases in between. CDR1 is LNHDA, CDR2 SQIVND, per germline (reference sequence). This CDR3 reads CASSTLALGNEQFF. Written as DNA, the CDR3 is TGTGCCAGTAGTACCCTCGCCCTAGGCAATGAGCAGTTCTTC.

J is TRBJ2-2 and V is TRBV11-2, with a weak D call TRBD2 (5 bases). The germline gives CDR1 SGHAT, CDR2 FQNNGV. Between the trimmed V and J ends, which lost 3 bases and 6 bases, there was a span of 8 bases. This CDR3 comprises 13 residues. CDR3 loop: CASSFGVAGELFF. The CDR3 DNA reads as TGTGCCAGCAGCTTCGGGGTCGCCGGGGAGCTGTTTTTT.

This clonotype is labeled medium-sized (0.01 to 0.1%). The chain has TRBV5-6 and TRBJ2-1; maybe TRBD2 (6 bases). Trimming took off 6 bases at V and 2 bases at J, with 12 bases between the two ends. Germline CDR1 and CDR2: SGHDT and YYEEEE. The CDR3 length is 14 residues. CDR3 loop: CASTGGTTYNEQFF. Here the CDR3 DNA reads TGTGCCAGCACAGGCGGGACCACCTACAATGAGCAGTTCTTC.

V gene TRBV29-1 combines with J gene TRBJ1-1; maybe TRBD1 (6 bases). V lost 4 bases and J 4 bases, leaving 10 bases between the germline ends. The CDR3 covers 12 residues. Germline V lookup: CDR1 SQVTM, CDR2 ANQGSEA. Written as DNA, the CDR3 is TGCAGCGTTGTGCCGGGGGCCACTGAAGCTTTCTTT. It is translated as CSVVPGATEAFF.

A note on this clonotype: The junction differs from germline at one of its ends, possibly a read error. The chain uses TRBV19 and TRBJ2-6; maybe TRBD1 (5 bases). This CDR3 contains 15 residues. Germline V lookup: CDR1 LNHDA, CDR2 SQIVND (reference sequence). The CDR3 is CASSIAGFGADVLTF. The CDR3, as DNA: TGTGCCAGTAGTATTGCAGGATTTGGGGCCGACGTCCTGACTTTC.

This clonotype occurred a few times. The genes are TRBV5-1 and TRBJ1-4; 9 nucleotides agree with TRBD1. With 1 base clipped from V and 6 bases from J, the junction kept 1 base outside the gene matches. The CDR3 totals 14 residues. CDR1 is SGHRS and CDR2 is YFSETQ in the germline V gene. CDR3 amino acids: CASSLTGGDEKLFF. The CDR3 DNA is TGCGCCAGCAGCTTGACAGGGGGCGATGAAAAACTGTTTTTT.

Ten or more counts support this clonotype. The chain uses TRBV20-1 and TRBJ1-1, with 9 nucleotides matching TRBD1. The germline CDR1 and CDR2 sequences are DFQATT and SNEGSKA (reference sequence). The CDR3 covers 14 residues. The J segment lost 3 bases and the V segment lost 3 bases, leaving 5 bases of the junction unmatched. CDR3 loop: CSARPGTGHTEAFF. CDR3 nucleotides: TGCAGTGCTAGGCCCGGGACAGGGCACACTGAAGCTTTCTTT.

This clonotype was seen a few times. The chain joins TRBV24-1 to TRBJ2-5, with D possibly matching TRBD1 (5 bases). V was shortened by 1 base and J by 3 bases, with 11 bases between the two germline ends. Germline V lookup: CDR1 KGHDR, CDR2 SFDVKD. The CDR3 spans 15 residues. In nucleotides, the CDR3 is TGTGCCACCAGTGATTTTTCGCAGGGAAAAGAGACCCAGTACTTC. It is translated as CATSDFSQGKETQYF.

This clonotype was seen ten or more times. The rearrangement links TRBV9 to TRBJ2-5, with TRBD2 matching over 8 bases. The CDR3 runs to 15 residues. Germline V lookup: CDR1 SGDLS, CDR2 YYNGEE. V lost 2 bases and J lost 5; bases outside the gene matches: 8. CDR3 sequence (DNA): TGTGCCAGCAGCGTCCGAGCGGGGGCTATGGAGACCCAGTACTTC. Translated: CASSVRAGAMETQYF.

In this sample, this clonotype turned up many times. The J gene is TRBJ2-3, the V gene TRBV24-1, with TRBD2 matching 7 bases. Trimming removed 3 bases from V and 2 bases from J; junction bases left unmatched: 7. The CDR3 has 16 residues. CDR1 and CDR2 (germline): KGHDR, SFDVKD. The CDR3 reads CATSDPAGAHTDTQYF. The CDR3 bases are TGTGCCACCAGTGATCCGGCGGGAGCGCACACAGATACGCAGTATTTT.

This clonotype was counted many times. This chain's CDR3 is CASSPSSLHEQYV. DNA for the CDR3: TGTGCCAGCAGCCCCTCTAGTCTCCACGAGCAGTACGTC. The rearrangement joins TRBV7-2 to TRBJ2-7; D is ambiguous. V dropped 5 bases and J dropped 5 bases, with 13 bases sitting between them. Looked up from germline, CDR1 is SGHTA and CDR2 is FQGNSA. The CDR3 is 13 amino acids.

This clonotype occurred a few times. This chain joins TRBV7-2 and TRBJ1-3; possibly TRBD1 for D (6 bases). Germline V gene sequence: CDR1 SGHTA, CDR2 FQGNSA. This CDR3 region has 15 residues. The germline V and J ends were trimmed by 4 bases and 8 bases, with 18 bases remaining between them. CDR3 amino acids: CASSSNSGQSYTIYF. CDR3 DNA sequence: TGTGCCAGCAGCTCCAATTCCGGACAGAGTTACACCATATATTTT.

This clonotype was observed at least ten times. This chain connects TRBV12-3 or TRBV12-4 to TRBJ1-6; tentative D call: TRBD1 (5 bases). The CDR3 has 14 amino acids. The germline V and J ends were trimmed by 2 bases and 10 bases, with 12 bases remaining between them. This CDR3 reads CASSLKGFWSPLHF. In nucleotides, the CDR3 is TGTGCCAGCAGTTTAAAGGGGTTCTGGTCACCCCTCCACTTT.

This clonotype was seen ten or more times. This chain uses TRBV29-1 with TRBJ1-5, with D possibly matching TRBD1 (5 bases). The V gene's germline CDR1 is SQVTM and CDR2 ANQGSEA. The V and J ends lost 4 bases and 2 bases respectively, with 9 bases between them. CDR3 length: 13 amino acids. The CDR3, as DNA: TGCAGCGTTGTGGGAGGGGGCAATCAGCCCCAGCATTTT. It yields the protein CSVVGGGNQPQHF.

At least ten counts were recorded for this clonotype. The gene calls are TRBV6-1 and TRBJ1-1; TRBD1 aligns across 8 bases. CDR1 is MNHNS, CDR2 SASEGT, per germline. The CDR3 spans 15 residues. V lost 5 bases to trimming and J lost 7 bases; unmatched junction nucleotides: 12. CDR3 protein: CASSSEPAGTGEAFF. DNA of the CDR3: TGTGCCAGCAGTTCCGAGCCCGCTGGGACAGGTGAAGCTTTCTTT.

In this sample, this clonotype turned up many times. The V gene is TRBV5-1, the J gene TRBJ2-2, with D maybe TRBD1 (6 bases). Trimming pared 0 bases from V and 3 bases from J, leaving 9 bases between. Germline V lookup: CDR1 SGHRS, CDR2 YFSETQ. The CDR3 totals 15 residues. This CDR3 is CASSLVKGDTGELFF. CDR3 DNA: TGCGCCAGCAGCTTGGTAAAGGGGGACACCGGGGAGCTGTTTTTT.

CDR3 nucleotides: TGTGCCAGCAGCTTAGTTCCCGGAGGTACTGAAGCTTTCTTT. Encoded protein: CASSLVPGGTEAFF. The genes are TRBV11-2 and TRBJ1-1; D uncertain. Trimming shortened V by 1 base and J by 5 bases, and 11 bases separated the two germline ends. Germline assignment: CDR1 SGHAT and CDR2 FQNNGV. The CDR3 totals 14 residues.

The V call is TRBV6-5, the J call TRBJ2-3; 8 bases line up with TRBD1. There are 16 residues in the CDR3. J gave up 4 bases and V 4 bases, and 10 bases lay outside the gene matches. Germline lookup yields CDR1 MNHEY and CDR2 SVGAGI. The CDR3, as DNA: TGTGCCAGCAGTTCCCTCACAGGGGGTAGTCCAGATACGCAGTATTTT. It translates to CASSSLTGGSPDTQYF.

This clonotype was recorded many times. The J gene is TRBJ2-5, the V gene TRBV15; the match to TRBD2 covers 15 bases. The CDR3 runs 18 residues. The germline V gene encodes CDR1 LNHNV and CDR2 YYDKDF (reference sequence). The V segment lost 1 base and the J segment 4 bases; nucleotides outside the gene matches: 7. CDR3 region: CATSRGHRGLAGGETQYF. The CDR3 nucleotides are TGTGCCACCAGCAGAGGACATAGGGGACTAGCGGGAGGAGAGACCCAGTACTTC.

In its sample, this clonotype was seen many times. The chain couples TRBV7-2 to TRBJ2-1; TRBD2 agrees at 9 bases. Trimming removed 7 bases from V and 3 bases from J; junction bases left unmatched: 7. The CDR3 spans 15 residues. The germline V gene encodes CDR1 SGHTA and CDR2 FQGNSA. CDR3 amino acids: CASTNAGGVYNEQFF. The CDR3 DNA is TGTGCCAGCACTAACGCGGGAGGGGTCTACAATGAGCAGTTCTTC.

In this sample, this clonotype turned up a few times. V is TRBV24-1 and J is TRBJ2-1; D call uncertain. The germline CDR1 and CDR2 sequences are KGHDR and SFDVKD. The CDR3 is made up of 18 amino acids. V gave up 4 bases and J gave up 0 bases, with 18 bases separating them. In DNA, the CDR3 is TGTGCCACCAGTGACCCCCTGGACCTTAGTAGCTCCTACAATGAGCAGTTCTTC. Its protein product is CATSDPLDLSSSYNEQFF.

This clonotype was counted many times. This sequence joins TRBV10-3 and TRBJ1-2; D is ambiguous. The CDR3 is made up of 14 amino acids. Germline loops: CDR1 ENHRY, CDR2 SYGVKD. V was cut by 3 bases and J by 0 bases, with 8 bases left in between. The CDR3, as DNA: TGTGCCATCAGTGACCAGACACCTAACTATGGCTACACCTTC. This translates into CAISDQTPNYGYTF.

At least ten counts were recorded for this clonotype. The rearrangement joins TRBV29-1 to TRBJ1-1, with a weak D call TRBD1 (5 bases). Germline V gene sequence: CDR1 SQVTM, CDR2 ANQGSEA. This CDR3 contains 13 residues. The V and J ends lost 4 bases and 4 bases respectively, with 13 bases between them. The CDR3 DNA follows: TGCAGCGTTGCAAGGGGCGGGACCACTGAAGCTTTCTTT. Protein: CSVARGGTTEAFF. Using reference TRBV29-1 and TRBJ1-1 for the parts outside the CDR3, the full variable domain is SAVISQKPSRDICQRGTSLTIQCQVDSQVTMMFWYRQQPGQSLTLIATANQGSEATYESGFVIDKFPISRPNLTFSTLTVSNMSPEDSSIYLCSVARGGTTEAFFGQGTRLTVV.